This is a list of T cell receptor beta chains from one sample in a study of shared clonotypes between healthy human individuals. Repertoires were generated with immunoSEQ multiplex PCR, while TCRdb's copy carries only in-frame clones and drops some. The table has some 1.5 million clones, roughly 95% seen once; the top ten hold about 1%. The sample consisted of naive CD4+ T cells sorted from blood. The receptors stem from a man under 40 in good health. CDR3s include the opening cysteine and the closing phenylalanine or tryptophan. The D gene is left open where the match is weak. Clone size, where shown, is once, few, many, or a class for clones that have expanded.

NA	TRBV2	NA	TRBJ2-3	CASTSHRGGTDTQYF	TGTGCCAGCACGAGTCATAGGGGGGGCACAGATACGCAGTATTTT
TRBD1	TRBV6-5	NA	TRBJ1-4	CASSSLAGGGEKLFF	TGTGCCAGCAGCTCCCTGGCAGGGGGCGGTGAAAAACTGTTTTTT
NA	TRBV7-6	NA	TRBJ2-1	CASSQSMMGDYNEQFF	TGTGCCAGCAGCCAGTCTATGATGGGAGACTACAATGAGCAGTTCTTC
NA	TRBV15	NA	TRBJ1-3	CATGSSGNTIYF	TGTGCCACCGGGAGCTCTGGAAACACCATATATTTT
TRBD1	TRBV18	NA	TRBJ1-5	CASSPTLRQGYGNQPQHF	TGTGCCAGCTCACCGACTCTTAGACAGGGGTATGGCAATCAGCCCCAGCATTTT
TRBD1	TRBV25-1	NA	TRBJ2-3	CASSLMRTGASTDTQYF	TGTGCCAGCAGCCTAATGCGGACAGGGGCTAGCACAGATACGCAGTATTTT
NA	TRBV10-1	NA	TRBJ1-1	CASSESGDLLNTEAFF	TGCGCCAGCAGTGAGTCTGGGGATCTGTTGAACACTGAAGCTTTCTTT
NA	TRBV18	NA	TRBJ1-2	CASSPGGPANYGYTF	TGTGCCAGCTCACCGGGGGGGCCAGCTAACTATGGCTACACCTTC
TRBD2	TRBV7-6	NA	TRBJ2-3	CASSLGAGGFTDTQYF	TGTGCCAGCAGCTTAGGGGCGGGAGGGTTCACAGATACGCAGTATTTT
NA	TRBV2	NA	TRBJ2-7	CASSEFGGAGHEQYF	TGTGCCAGCAGTGAATTCGGGGGCGCGGGCCACGAGCAGTACTTC
NA	TRBV10-1	NA	TRBJ2-3	CASSERRQLTDTQYF	TGCGCCAGCAGTGAGAGGAGACAGCTCACAGATACGCAGTATTTT
NA	TRBV10-3	NA	TRBJ1-1	CAISESTRLNTEAFF	TGTGCCATCAGTGAGTCGACCAGACTGAACACTGAAGCTTTCTTT
NA	TRBV25-1	NA	TRBJ1-1	CASSESETTTEAFF	TGTGCCAGCAGTGAGTCCGAAACGACCACTGAAGCTTTCTTT
NA	TRBV5-5	NA	TRBJ2-7	CASSLRVYEQYF	TGTGCCAGCAGCTTGAGAGTTTACGAGCAGTACTTC
NA	TRBV6-1	NA	TRBJ1-4	CASSPWRTSEKLFF	TGTGCCAGCAGTCCCTGGCGGACTTCGGAAAAACTGTTTTTT
TRBD1	TRBV28	once	TRBJ2-7	CASYSRDRGYF	TGTGCCAGCTATTCCCGGGACAGGGGGTACTTC
NA	TRBV9	once	TRBJ1-4	CASSRAGTPLATNEKLFF	TGTGCCAGCAGCCGCGCCGGGACACCTCTTGCAACTAATGAAAAACTGTTTTTT
TRBD1	TRBV18	NA	TRBJ2-7	CASSSKGGQGYEQYF	TGTGCCAGCTCCTCCAAGGGGGGACAGGGCTACGAGCAGTACTTC
NA	TRBV6-1	NA	TRBJ2-1	CASSRGNEQFF	TGTGCCAGCAGCCGAGGGAATGAGCAGTTCTTC
NA	TRBV28	NA	TRBJ2-1	CASEDPYNEQFF	TGTGCCAGCGAGGACCCCTACAATGAGCAGTTCTTC
TRBD1	TRBV6-5	NA	TRBJ2-7	CASSLSPGQNYEQYF	TGTGCCAGCAGTTTATCCCCGGGACAGAACTACGAGCAGTACTTC
NA	TRBV7-2	NA	TRBJ1-2	CASSRLGAQGDGYTF	TGTGCCAGCAGCCGTTTAGGGGCACAGGGCGACGGCTACACCTTC
NA	TRBV4-2	NA	TRBJ2-7	CASSPSRKGYEQYF	TGTGCCAGCAGCCCAAGCCGCAAGGGGTACGAGCAGTACTTC
TRBD2	TRBV4-2	NA	TRBJ2-5	CASSQDLGAGGPAQETQYF	TGTGCCAGCAGCCAAGATTTAGGGGCGGGAGGGCCTGCCCAAGAGACCCAGTACTTC